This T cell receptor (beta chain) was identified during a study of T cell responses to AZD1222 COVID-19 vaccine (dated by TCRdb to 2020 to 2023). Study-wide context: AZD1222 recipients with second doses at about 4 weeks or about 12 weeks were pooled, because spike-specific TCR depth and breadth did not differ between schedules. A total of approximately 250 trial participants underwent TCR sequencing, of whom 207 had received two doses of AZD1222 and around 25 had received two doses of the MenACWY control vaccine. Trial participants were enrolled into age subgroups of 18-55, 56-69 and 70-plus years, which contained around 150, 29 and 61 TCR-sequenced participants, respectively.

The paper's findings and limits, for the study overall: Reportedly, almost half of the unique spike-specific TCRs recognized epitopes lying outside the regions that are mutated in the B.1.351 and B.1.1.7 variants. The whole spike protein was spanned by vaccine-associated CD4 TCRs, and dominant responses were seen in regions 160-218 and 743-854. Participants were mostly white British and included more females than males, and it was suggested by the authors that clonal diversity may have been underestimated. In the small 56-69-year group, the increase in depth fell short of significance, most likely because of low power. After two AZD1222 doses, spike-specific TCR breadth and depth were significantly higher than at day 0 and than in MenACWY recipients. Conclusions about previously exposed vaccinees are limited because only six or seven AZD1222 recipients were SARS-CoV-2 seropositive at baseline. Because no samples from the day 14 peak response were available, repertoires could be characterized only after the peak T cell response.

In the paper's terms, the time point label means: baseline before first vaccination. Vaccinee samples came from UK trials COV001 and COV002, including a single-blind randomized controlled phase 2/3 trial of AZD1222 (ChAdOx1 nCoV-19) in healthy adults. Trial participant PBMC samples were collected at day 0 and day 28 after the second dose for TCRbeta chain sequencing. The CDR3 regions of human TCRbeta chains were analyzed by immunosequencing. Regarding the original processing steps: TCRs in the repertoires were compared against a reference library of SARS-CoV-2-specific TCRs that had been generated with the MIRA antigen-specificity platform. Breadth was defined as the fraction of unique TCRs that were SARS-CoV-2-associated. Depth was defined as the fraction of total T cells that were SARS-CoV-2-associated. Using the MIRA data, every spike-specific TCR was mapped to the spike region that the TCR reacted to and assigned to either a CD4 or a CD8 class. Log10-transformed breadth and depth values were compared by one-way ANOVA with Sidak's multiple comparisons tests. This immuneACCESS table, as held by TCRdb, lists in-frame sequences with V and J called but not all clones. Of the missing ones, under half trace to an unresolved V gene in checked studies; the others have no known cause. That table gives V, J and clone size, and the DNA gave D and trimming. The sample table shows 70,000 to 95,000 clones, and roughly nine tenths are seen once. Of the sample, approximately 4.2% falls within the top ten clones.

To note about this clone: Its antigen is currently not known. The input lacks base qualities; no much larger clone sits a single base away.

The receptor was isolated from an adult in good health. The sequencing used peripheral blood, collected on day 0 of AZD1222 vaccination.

The CDR3 protein is CASSARHGRGTGELFF. The sequence in DNA is TGTGCCAGCAGTGCCCGACACGGCAGAGGTACCGGGGAGCTGTTTTTT. This chain joins TRBV2 to TRBJ2-2; the D gene identity is not certain. The CDR3, cysteine through phenylalanine, is 16 amino acids long. The DNA shown is the 48-base CDR3, in frame from base 1. At the junction V is shortened by 4 bases and J by 5 bases, with 17 bases in between. Per the germline V gene, SNHLY is the CDR1 and FYNNEI is the CDR2.